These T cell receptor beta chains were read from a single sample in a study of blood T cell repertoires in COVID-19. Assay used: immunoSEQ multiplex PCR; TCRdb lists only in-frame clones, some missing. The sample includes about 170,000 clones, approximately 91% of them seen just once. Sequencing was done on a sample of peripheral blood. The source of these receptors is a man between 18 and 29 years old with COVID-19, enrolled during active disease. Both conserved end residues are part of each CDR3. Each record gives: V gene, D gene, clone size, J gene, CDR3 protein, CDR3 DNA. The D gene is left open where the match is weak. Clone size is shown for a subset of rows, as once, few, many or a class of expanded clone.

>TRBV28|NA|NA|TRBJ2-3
CASSYTDTQYF
TGTGCCAGCAGCTACACAGATACGCAGTATTTT
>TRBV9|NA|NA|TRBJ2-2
CASSPGQITGELFF
TGTGCCAGCAGCCCAGGACAGATCACCGGGGAGCTGTTTTTT
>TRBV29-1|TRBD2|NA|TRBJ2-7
CSVAPRVPGGRSYEQYF
TGCAGCGTTGCCCCCCGGGTCCCTGGCGGGAGGTCCTACGAGCAGTACTTC
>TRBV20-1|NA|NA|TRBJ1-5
CSASDGRGSNQPQHF
TGCAGTGCTAGTGATGGCAGGGGTAGCAATCAGCCCCAGCATTTT
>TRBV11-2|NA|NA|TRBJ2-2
CASPPRGHNTGELFF
TGTGCCAGCCCCCCTCGTGGACATAACACCGGGGAGCTGTTTTTT
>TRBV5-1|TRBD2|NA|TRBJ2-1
CASSLLGSGISYNEQFF
TGCGCCAGCAGCTTACTGGGTAGCGGGATCTCCTACAATGAGCAGTTCTTC
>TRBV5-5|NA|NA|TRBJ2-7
CASSLTVYEQYF
TGTGCCAGCAGCTTGACAGTTTACGAGCAGTACTTC
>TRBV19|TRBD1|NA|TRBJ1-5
CASTGTGNQPQHF
TGTGCCAGTACTGGGACAGGGAATCAGCCCCAGCATTTT
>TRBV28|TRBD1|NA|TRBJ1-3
CASSLTGGAVLGNTIYF
TGTGCCAGCAGTTTGACAGGGGGCGCGGTACTTGGAAACACCATATATTTT
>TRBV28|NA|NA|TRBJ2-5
CASSFLEGSEETQYF
TGTGCCAGCAGTTTCCTAGAGGGTTCAGAAGAGACCCAGTACTTC
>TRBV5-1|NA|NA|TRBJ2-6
CASSLYSGANVLTF
TGCGCCAGCAGCTTATACTCTGGGGCCAACGTCCTGACTTTC
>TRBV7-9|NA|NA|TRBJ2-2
CASSLSLGNTGELFF
TGTGCCAGCAGCTTATCCCTAGGGAACACCGGGGAGCTGTTTTTT
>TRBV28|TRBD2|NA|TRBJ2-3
CASSFSGRGIDTQYF
TGTGCCAGCAGCTTTAGCGGGAGAGGGATTGATACGCAGTATTTT
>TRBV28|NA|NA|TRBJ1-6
CASLTPSSYNSPLHF
TGTGCCAGCCTTACGCCCAGCTCCTATAATTCACCCCTCCACTTT
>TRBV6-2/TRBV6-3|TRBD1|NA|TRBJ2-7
CASSLQGATYEQYF
TGTGCCAGCAGTCTACAGGGGGCCACCTACGAGCAGTACTTC
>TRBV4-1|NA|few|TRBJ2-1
CASSQAVSTVAGEQFF
TGCGCCAGCAGCCAAGCCGTATCGACAGTGGCCGGTGAGCAGTTCTTC
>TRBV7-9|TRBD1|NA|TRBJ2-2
CASYGQGRTGELFF
TGTGCCAGCTACGGACAGGGGAGGACCGGGGAGCTGTTTTTT
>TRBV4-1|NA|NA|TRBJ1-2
CASSQGGNSGEGYTF
TGCGCCAGCAGCCAGGGGGGGAATTCGGGTGAAGGCTACACCTTC
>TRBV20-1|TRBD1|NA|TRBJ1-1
CSASPLMAGGNTEAFF
TGCAGTGCTAGTCCCCTCATGGCAGGGGGGAACACTGAAGCTTTCTTT
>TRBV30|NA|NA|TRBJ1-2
CAWSLGAPYGYTF
TGTGCCTGGAGTCTTGGAGCGCCTTATGGCTACACCTTC
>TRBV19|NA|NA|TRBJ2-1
CASSIQGTYNEQFF
TGTGCCAGTAGCATCCAGGGGACGTACAATGAGCAGTTCTTC
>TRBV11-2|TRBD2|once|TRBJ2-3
CASSYRPLAGVGTQYF
TGTGCCAGCAGCTACCGCCCACTAGCGGGAGTGGGTACGCAGTATTTT
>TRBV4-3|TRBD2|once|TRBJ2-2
CASSQDPGLVYTGELFF
TGCGCCAGCAGCCAAGATCCCGGACTAGTCTACACCGGGGAGCTGTTTTTT
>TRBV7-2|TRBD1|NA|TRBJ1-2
CASSWDRVDYGYTF
TGTGCCAGCAGCTGGGACAGGGTGGACTATGGCTACACCTTC
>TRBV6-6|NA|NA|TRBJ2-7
CASSESGIHYEQYF
TGTGCCAGCAGCGAGTCCGGGATTCACTACGAGCAGTACTTC
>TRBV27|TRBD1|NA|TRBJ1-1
CASSKTGEGMNTEAFF
TGTGCCAGCAGCAAAACAGGGGAAGGCATGAACACTGAAGCTTTCTTT
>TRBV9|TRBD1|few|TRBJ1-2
CASSADRGPYGYTF
TGTGCCAGCAGCGCCGACAGGGGGCCCTATGGCTACACCTTC
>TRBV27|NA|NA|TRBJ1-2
CASSSGRVDGYTF
TGTGCCAGCAGTTCCGGGCGGGTGGATGGCTACACCTTC
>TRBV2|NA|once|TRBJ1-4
CASSTPRLQNNEKLFF
TGTGCCAGCAGCACGCCGCGATTACAGAATAATGAAAAACTGTTTTTT
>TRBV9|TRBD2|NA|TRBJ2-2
CASSVGGPLAGSGELFF
TGTGCCAGCAGCGTAGGGGGGCCTCTAGCGGGATCCGGGGAGCTGTTTTTT
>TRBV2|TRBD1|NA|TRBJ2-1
CASSEVGTGSIFGNEQFF
TGTGCCAGCAGTGAAGTGGGGACAGGGTCAATTTTCGGCAATGAGCAGTTCTTC
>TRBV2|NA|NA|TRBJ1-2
CARRRQDYGYTF
TGTGCCAGAAGAAGACAGGACTATGGCTACACCTTC
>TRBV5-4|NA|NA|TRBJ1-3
CAGGQGGGNTIYF
TGTGCCGGCGGCCAAGGAGGTGGAAACACCATATATTTT
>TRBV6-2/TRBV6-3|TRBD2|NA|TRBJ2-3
CASSTPLGLDTDTQYF
TGTGCCAGCAGTACGCCTTTGGGACTAGATACAGATACGCAATATTTT
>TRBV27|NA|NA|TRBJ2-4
CASSSRTIAKNIQYF
TGTGCCAGCAGTTCGCGTACGATAGCCAAAAACATTCAGTACTTC
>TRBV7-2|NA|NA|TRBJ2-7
CASSSIRGRYEQYF
TGTGCCAGCAGCTCTATTCGGGGTCGATACGAGCAGTACTTC
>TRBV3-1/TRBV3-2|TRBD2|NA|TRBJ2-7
CAPRTLAGGDEQYF
TGTGCTCCTCGGACCTTAGCGGGAGGGGATGAGCAGTACTTC
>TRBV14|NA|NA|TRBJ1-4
CASSQGERGIGEKLFF
TGTGCCAGCAGCCAAGGGGAAAGGGGAATCGGTGAAAAACTGTTTTTT
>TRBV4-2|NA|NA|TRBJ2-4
CASSQDLDPNIQYF
TGTGCCAGCAGCCAAGATCTAGACCCAAACATTCAGTACTTC
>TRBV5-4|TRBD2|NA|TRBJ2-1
CASSSGTSFYNEQFF
TGTGCCAGCAGCTCCGGGACTAGCTTTTACAATGAGCAGTTCTTC
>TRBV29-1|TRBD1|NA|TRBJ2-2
CSVEAMGQGLNTGELFF
TGCAGCGTTGAAGCGATGGGACAGGGGCTGAACACCGGGGAGCTGTTTTTT
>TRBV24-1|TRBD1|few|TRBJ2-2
CATSDWGTGNTGELFF
TGTGCCACCAGTGACTGGGGGACAGGAAACACCGGGGAGCTGTTTTTT
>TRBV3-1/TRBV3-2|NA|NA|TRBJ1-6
CASRREGSSYNSPLHF
TGTGCCAGCAGAAGGGAGGGGAGCTCCTATAATTCACCCCTCCACTTT
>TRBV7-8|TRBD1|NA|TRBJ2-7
CASSLDARGNQYF
TGTGCCAGCAGCTTAGACGCCAGGGGGAACCAGTACTTC
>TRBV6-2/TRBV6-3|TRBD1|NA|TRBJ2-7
CASSSTGVYEQYF
TGTGCCAGCAGTTCGACAGGGGTCTACGAGCAGTACTTC
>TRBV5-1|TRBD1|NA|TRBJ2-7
CASSSLLDRGDEQYF
TGCGCCAGCAGCTCACTTCTCGACAGGGGAGACGAGCAGTACTTC
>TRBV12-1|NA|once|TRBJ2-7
CASSFAQGGEQYF
TGTGCCAGCAGCTTTGCGCAAGGAGGGGAGCAGTACTTC
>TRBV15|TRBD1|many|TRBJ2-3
CATSRDGGQGATDTQYF
TGTGCCACCAGCAGAGACGGAGGACAGGGGGCCACAGATACGCAGTATTTT
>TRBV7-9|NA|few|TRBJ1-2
CASSHTGYYGYTF
TGTGCCAGCAGTCATACAGGGTACTATGGCTACACCTTC
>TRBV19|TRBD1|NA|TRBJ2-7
CASSLSGGYEQYF
TGTGCCAGTAGTCTGTCAGGGGGATACGAGCAGTACTTC
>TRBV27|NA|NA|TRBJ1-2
CASSLTGGGYTF
TGTGCCAGCAGTTTGACAGGTGGGGGCTACACCTTC
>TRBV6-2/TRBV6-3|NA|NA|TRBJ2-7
CASSRDDRSSYEQYF
TGTGCCAGCAGTAGGGACGACAGGAGCTCCTACGAGCAGTACTTC
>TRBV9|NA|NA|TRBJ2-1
CASSLSGTYNEQFF
TGTGCCAGCAGCCTTAGCGGTACCTACAATGAGCAGTTCTTC
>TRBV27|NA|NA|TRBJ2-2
CASTPGGSGRAGELFF
TGTGCCAGCACCCCCGGCGGGTCAGGACGAGCCGGGGAGCTGTTTTTT
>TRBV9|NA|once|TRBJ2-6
CASSALSIRVGANVLTF
TGTGCCAGCAGCGCCCTAAGTATTCGGGTTGGGGCCAACGTCCTGACTTTC
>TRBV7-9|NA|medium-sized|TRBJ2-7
CASSLPGQGEQYF
TGTGCCAGCAGCTTACCAGGACAAGGAGAGCAGTACTTC
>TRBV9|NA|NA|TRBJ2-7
CASSVAGGRGDYEQYF
TGTGCCAGCAGCGTAGCCGGAGGCAGGGGGGATTACGAGCAGTACTTC
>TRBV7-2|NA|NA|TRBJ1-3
CASSFGFREGTIYF
TGTGCCAGCAGCTTTGGATTCAGGGAAGGCACCATATATTTT